One sample yielded the 17 T cell receptor beta chains listed below, sequenced in a study of T cell responses to AZD1222 COVID-19 vaccine (dated by TCRdb to the early 2020s). In the paper's terms, the time point label means: about 28 days (+/-7) after the second vaccine dose. Library method: the immunoSEQ multiplex PCR assay. Drawn from immuneACCESS, this table holds only the in-frame rearrangements with V and J called that TCRdb kept. Clones are partly lost; checked studies trace under half to an unresolved V gene and leave the rest unexplained. This sample holds about 78,000 clones; about nine tenths were observed only once. The ten largest clones add up to 1.2% to 1.5% of the sample. Specimen: peripheral blood, collected 28 days after the second AZD1222 dose. The receptor set was obtained from an adult who received the AZD1222 COVID-19 vaccine.

J is TRBJ2-3 and V is TRBV7-3; no clear D gene. Germline-derived CDR1 and CDR2 are SGHTA and FQGTGA. The CDR3 is made up of 11 amino acids. Trimming stripped 4 bases from V and 4 bases from J, with 3 bases between. The CDR3 sequence: CASSSSDTQYF. The CDR3 region has the DNA TGTGCCAGCAGCTCTTCAGATACGCAGTATTTT.

V gene TRBV30 combines with J gene TRBJ2-7; 9 bases agree with TRBD1. Trimming removed 8 bases from V and 3 bases from J; junction bases left unmatched: 14. The CDR3 has 15 residues. CDR1 and CDR2 from the germline V gene are GTSNPN and SVGIG (reference sequence). CDR3 DNA: TGTGCCACCAGGGCGTTGGGACAGGGCTTCTACGAGCAGTACTTC. This codes for CATRALGQGFYEQYF.

The rearrangement joins TRBV27 to TRBJ2-7; 7 bases are shared with TRBD1. Germline lookup yields CDR1 MNHEY and CDR2 SMNVEV (reference sequence). The CDR3 is 15 residues long. V was pared by 2 bases and J by 7 bases, with 11 bases of the junction left unmatched. The CDR3 region is CASSLDIRGGVEQYF. DNA of the CDR3: TGTGCCAGCAGTTTAGATATACGAGGGGGCGTAGAGCAGTACTTC.

The rearrangement uses TRBV6-1 and TRBJ1-1; D ambiguous. The CDR3 has 15 residues. Germline loops: CDR1 MNHNS, CDR2 SASEGT. The germline V and J ends were trimmed by 3 bases and 0 bases, with 11 bases remaining between them. This chain's CDR3 is CASSDHANMNTEAFF. Written as DNA, the CDR3 is TGTGCCAGCAGTGACCACGCAAACATGAACACTGAAGCTTTCTTT.

V usage is TRBV4-2 and J usage is TRBJ1-6, with D tentatively TRBD1 (5 bases). The CDR3 sequence is 16 residues long. The V end was cut by 1 base, the J end by 6 bases, with 13 bases between. Looked up from germline, CDR1 is LGHNA and CDR2 is YNFKEQ. The CDR3 DNA follows: TGTGCCAGCAGCCAAGTGGGGGGGTTAATTAATTCACCCCTCCACTTT. It is translated as CASSQVGGLINSPLHF.

This clone has only one observation. The chain uses TRBV24-1 and TRBJ2-2; D not resolved. The germline CDR1 and CDR2 sequences are KGHDR and SFDVKD. The CDR3 has 12 amino acids. Trimming took 5 bases from V and 8 from J, leaving 8 bases between them. The CDR3 nucleotides read TGTGCCACCAGTGCTGGGGTTGGGGAGCTGTTTTTT. Translated, it gives CATSAGVGELFF.

This clone was seen a handful of times. The gene calls are TRBV19 and TRBJ1-5; maybe TRBD1 (5 bases). Germline V gene data show CDR1 as LNHDA and CDR2 as SQIVND (reference sequence). Deletions cut 5 bases from V and 8 bases from J, with 13 bases between. The CDR3 has 13 amino acids. The CDR3 spells CASSDGTHEPQHF. CDR3 sequence (DNA): TGTGCCAGTAGTGACGGGACGCACGAGCCCCAGCATTTT. Full variable domain (remainder filled in from reference TRBV19 and TRBJ1-5): DGGITQSPKYLFRKEGQNVTLSCEQNLNHDAMYWYRQDPGQGLRLIYYSQIVNDFQKGDIAEGYSVSREKKESFPLTVTSAQKNPTAFYLCASSDGTHEPQHFGDGTRLSIL.

This chain links TRBV7-3 with TRBJ1-1; TRBD1 agrees at 7 bases. CDR3 size: 13 residues. V trimming: 5 bases; J trimming: 6 bases; junction bases outside the gene matches: 6. Germline V gene lookup returns CDR1 SGHTA and CDR2 FQGTGA. The CDR3 reads CASSPGQQSEAFF. The DNA for the CDR3 is TGTGCCAGCAGCCCGGGACAGCAGTCTGAAGCTTTCTTT.

The V and J genes are TRBV30 and TRBJ1-1, with D unclear. Trimming removed 2 bases at V and 1 base at J, with 11 bases between. Germline-derived CDR1 and CDR2 are GTSNPN and SVGIG (reference sequence). The CDR3 runs 14 residues. The CDR3 region has the DNA TGTGCCTGGAGTAGCACCATATCGAACACTGAAGCTTTCTTT. Amino acid sequence: CAWSSTISNTEAFF.

This rearrangement joins TRBV7-2 to TRBJ1-2; 7 nucleotides line up with TRBD1. Trimming cost V 3 bases and J 2 bases; bases outside gene matches: 6. The CDR3 spans 15 residues. Germline-derived CDR1 and CDR2 are SGHTA and FQGNSA. The CDR3 region has the DNA TGTGCCAGCAGCTTCAGGGGGAACGGAAACTATGGCTACACCTTC. It translates to CASSFRGNGNYGYTF.

V usage is TRBV5-6 and J usage is TRBJ2-5; D remains ambiguous. This CDR3 is built from 13 residues. The V end lost 0 bases, the J end lost 2 bases, and 5 bases lay between the germline ends. In germline, CDR1 is SGHDT, CDR2 YYEEEE. This chain's CDR3 is CASSLGLQETQYF. The CDR3, as DNA: TGTGCCAGCAGCTTGGGACTGCAAGAGACCCAGTACTTC.

This clone was recorded once. The chain combines TRBV7-8 with TRBJ2-6; D is undetermined. CDR3 length: 15 amino acids. Germline values: CDR1 SGHVS, CDR2 FQNEAQ. Trimming pared 4 bases from V and 0 bases from J, leaving 7 bases between. CDR3 in DNA: TGTGCCAGCAGCTCGCGACACTCTGGGGCCAACGTCCTGACTTTC. It codes for CASSSRHSGANVLTF.

This chain connects TRBV4-3 to TRBJ1-6; D remains ambiguous. V dropped 3 bases and J dropped 11 bases, with 11 bases sitting between them. This CDR3 is built from 13 residues. CDR1 LGHNA and CDR2 YSLEER come from the germline V gene. In DNA form, the CDR3 reads TGCGCCAGCAGCCAGACCATCATGACACCCCTCCACTTT. Its protein is CASSQTIMTPLHF.

This clone was seen a few times. This chain joins TRBV30 and TRBJ2-7, with unresolved D. Germline CDR1 reads GTSNPN; CDR2 reads SVGIG (reference sequence). CDR3 length: 13 residues. V shed 2 bases and J shed 4 bases, with 12 bases lying between them. The CDR3 region is CAWSRTGLYEQYF. CDR3 sequence (DNA): TGTGCCTGGAGTCGGACGGGCTTATACGAGCAGTACTTC.

As DNA, the CDR3 is TGTGCCAGCAGCGTAGAATGGGAGGCGAATTCACCCCTCCACTTT. Its protein is CASSVEWEANSPLHF. J is TRBJ1-6 and V is TRBV9; D uncertain. V shed 0 bases and J shed 7 bases, with 11 bases lying between them. CDR1 is SGDLS and CDR2 is YYNGEE in the germline V gene. The CDR3 totals 15 residues.

The chain employs TRBV18 and TRBJ1-2; TRBD1 matches at 7 bases. Trimming took 3 bases from V and 3 from J; bases not matched to a gene: 7. Germline V gives CDR1 KGHSH, CDR2 LQKENI. The CDR3 covers 15 residues. The CDR3 DNA is TGTGCCAGCTCACCGGGACAGCAACTCTACTATGGCTACACCTTC. It encodes CASSPGQQLYYGYTF.

V gene TRBV28 combines with J gene TRBJ1-3; TRBD1 might be the D (6 bases). From germline, CDR1 is MDHEN and CDR2 SYDVKM. V lost 5 bases and J 4 bases, leaving 12 bases between the germline ends. The CDR3 spans 14 residues. CDR3 loop: CASSLQGGGNTIYF. In DNA form, the CDR3 reads TGTGCCAGCAGTCTACAGGGTGGGGGAAACACCATATATTTT.